One and the same sample provided the 27 T cell receptor beta chains below, sequenced in a study of CD8+CD57+ T cells in acquired aplastic anemia. TCR beta VDJ and CDR3 profiling used genomic DNA as template. TCRdb processed the reads anew with MiXCR; each CDR3 protein has one entry. Here the sample spans about 220,000 distinct CDR3 sequences, 30% to 40% being singletons. The sample taken for sequencing was sorted CD4+, CD8+, or CD8+CD57+ T cells (not recorded which) from PBMCs. The source of these receptors is a human donor in good health, serving as a control.

The table lists this clonotype with a count of one. The rearrangement joins TRBV20-1 to TRBJ1-6, with a weak D call TRBD1 (5 bases). Germline loops: CDR1 DFQATT, CDR2 SNEGSKA (reference sequence). The CDR3 is 14 residues long. Trimming stripped 5 bases from V and 6 bases from J, with 14 bases between. The CDR3, as DNA: TGCAGTGCTCCGCAGGGAACCCCTAATTCACCCCTCCACTTT. The encoded protein is CSAPQGTPNSPLHF.

The J gene is TRBJ1-5, the V gene TRBV24-1, with 7 bases that match TRBD1. Per the germline V gene, CDR1 is KGHDR and CDR2 is SFDVKD. Trimming at V came to 6 bases and at J to 5 bases, leaving 9 bases not matched to a gene. This CDR3 contains 15 residues. The CDR3 DNA is TGTGCCACCAGTCCGGGACAGTTAATCGATCAGCCCCAGCATTTT. It codes for CATSPGQLIDQPQHF.

At least ten counts were recorded for this clonotype. The chain combines TRBV20-1 with TRBJ2-1; the match to TRBD2 covers 7 bases. This CDR3 is 13 amino acids long. V lost 6 bases and J lost 8; bases outside the gene matches: 10. The germline gives CDR1 DFQATT, CDR2 SNEGSKA (reference sequence). CDR3 in DNA: TGCAGTGCGGGGGGGACTGCGGCCCATGAGCAGTTCTTC. It encodes CSAGGTAAHEQFF.

The chain carries TRBV15 and TRBJ2-7, with 8 bases that match TRBD1. CDR1 and CDR2 from the germline V gene are LNHNV and YYDKDF (reference sequence). This CDR3 region has 13 residues. V shed 8 bases and J 4 bases; nucleotides not matched to a gene: 7. The CDR3 sequence: CATLRQGRYEQYF. The CDR3 DNA is TGTGCCACCCTGAGACAGGGGAGATACGAGCAGTACTTC.

A word on this clonotype: At one boundary the junction diverges from the germline segment, which might be a read error. V usage is TRBV2 and J usage is TRBJ1-6, with 7 positions matching TRBD1. The germline V gene has CDR1 SNHLY and CDR2 FYNNEI. This CDR3 comprises 15 residues. The CDR3 sequence: CASSATGDYNSPLRF. Written as DNA, the CDR3 is TGTGCCAGCAGTGCCACAGGGGACTATAATTCACCCCTCCGCTTT.

As regards this clonotype: This sequence may be a read error, since a much larger clone differs from it by one base. A read error is likely, as this CDR3 ends without the conserved phenylalanine or tryptophan. V gene TRBV2 combines with J gene TRBJ1-1, with D perhaps matching TRBD1 (5 bases). The V end lost 9 bases, the J end lost 5 bases, and 25 bases lay between the germline ends. CDR3 length: 16 amino acids. Germline V gene lookup returns CDR1 SNHLY and CDR2 FYNNEI. CDR3 residues: CARAGVSGPGRTEAFL. For the CDR3, the DNA is TGTGCCAGAGCTGGGGTCTCGGGGCCGGGGAGGACTGAAGCTTTCCTT.

The chain combines TRBV4-2 with TRBJ1-1; D unresolved. V was trimmed by 4 bases and J by 1 base, leaving 16 bases between them. Germline CDR1 and CDR2: LGHNA and YNFKEQ. This CDR3 is built from 16 residues. The CDR3 loop reads CASSLGRGLANTEAFF. The CDR3 DNA reads as TGTGCCAGCAGCCTTGGAAGAGGGCTGGCGAACACTGAAGCTTTCTTT.

This clonotype was found a few times. The chain couples TRBV15 to TRBJ1-2; maybe TRBD1 (5 bases). The CDR3 spans 13 residues. Trimming removed 6 bases from V and 1 base from J, with 9 bases in between. Germline V lookup: CDR1 LNHNV, CDR2 YYDKDF (reference sequence). The CDR3 DNA is TGTGCCACCAGTACAGGCTTTAACTATGGCTACACCTTC. This gives the protein CATSTGFNYGYTF. The full variable domain, in which reference TRBV15 and TRBJ1-2 provide the parts outside the CDR3, is DAMVIQNPRYQVTQFGKPVTLSCSQTLNHNVMYWYQQKSSQAPKLLFHYYDKDFNNEADTPDNFQSRRPNTSFCFLDIRSPGLGDTAMYLCATSTGFNYGYTFGSGTRLTVV.

The chain links TRBV11-1 to TRBJ1-2, with 9 bases aligning to TRBD1. The germline V gene has CDR1 SGHAT and CDR2 FQDESV (reference sequence). J gave up 1 base and V 4 bases, and 7 bases lay outside the gene matches. This CDR3 contains 16 residues. CDR3 nucleotide sequence: TGTGCCAGCAGCTCCGGACTGGACAGGGGTAACTATGGCTACACCTTC. Translation gives CASSSGLDRGNYGYTF. The full variable domain, completed using reference TRBV11-1 and TRBJ1-2, is EAEVAQSPRYKITEKSQAVAFWCDPISGHATLYWYRQILGQGPELLVQFQDESVVDDSQLPKDRFSAERLKGVDSTLKIQPAELGDSAMYLCASSSGLDRGNYGYTFGSGTRLTVV.

This clonotype came up many times. The chain links TRBV2 to TRBJ2-2; 8 bases align to TRBD1. CDR3 length: 16 amino acids. The germline gives CDR1 SNHLY, CDR2 FYNNEI. With 2 bases clipped from V and 7 bases from J, the junction kept 9 bases outside the gene matches. CDR3 in amino acids: CASSEQGASVGGELFF. CDR3 bases: TGTGCCAGCAGTGAACAGGGGGCTAGCGTTGGCGGGGAGCTGTTTTTT.

This clonotype turned up a few times. The rearrangement joins TRBV20-1 to TRBJ2-1; 15 bases line up with TRBD2. The CDR3 covers 19 residues. V was pared by 3 bases and J by 1 base, with 10 bases of the junction left unmatched. Germline CDR1 DFQATT, CDR2 SNEGSKA (reference sequence). The CDR3 is CSASYGLAGGRESYNEQFF. In nucleotides, the CDR3 is TGCAGTGCTAGTTACGGACTAGCGGGGGGGCGAGAGTCCTACAATGAGCAGTTCTTC.

This clonotype was found many times. The chain recombines TRBV25-1 with TRBJ2-1, with D maybe TRBD2 (5 bases). Germline V lookup: CDR1 MGHDK, CDR2 SYGVNS. Deletions cut 5 bases from V and 2 bases from J, with 10 bases between. This CDR3 contains 14 residues. In nucleotides, the CDR3 is TGTGCCAGCAGTCGACTCGGGACCTACAATGAGCAGTTCTTC. Protein product: CASSRLGTYNEQFF.

A note on this clonotype: A much larger clonotype is one base distant, so this may be a read error. The rearrangement uses TRBV7-2 and TRBJ2-1; 7 positions agree with TRBD2. Germline V gene data show CDR1 as SGHTA and CDR2 as FQGNSA. The CDR3 spans 17 residues. CDR3 region: CDSSLALTSFSYNEQFF. The DNA of the CDR3 is TGTGACAGCAGCTTAGCCTTGACTAGCTTCTCCTACAATGAGCAGTTCTTC.

This clonotype was seen many times. The V gene is TRBV19, the J gene TRBJ1-1; TRBD1 matches 8 bases. V dropped 6 bases and J dropped 6; count of bases not matched to a gene: 6. From germline, CDR1 is LNHDA and CDR2 SQIVND (reference sequence). This CDR3 spans 13 amino acids. The CDR3 loop is CASSHQQGAEAFF. DNA for the CDR3: TGTGCCAGTAGCCATCAACAGGGGGCTGAAGCTTTCTTT.

This clonotype was counted a single time. The chain is built from TRBV9 and TRBJ1-3; 7 nucleotides line up with TRBD1. The CDR3 covers 14 residues. From germline, CDR1 is SGDLS and CDR2 YYNGEE. V was pared by 5 bases and J by 4 bases, with 6 bases of the junction left unmatched. The CDR3 nucleotides read TGTGCCAGCAGGCCGACAGGGCAGGGAAACACCATATATTTT. This codes for CASRPTGQGNTIYF.

This clonotype was observed a few times. The chain links TRBV6-5 to TRBJ1-5; TRBD1 is a possible D gene (5 bases). Trimming removed 2 bases at V and 1 base at J, with 9 bases between. CDR3 length: 15 residues. Looked up from germline, CDR1 is MNHEY and CDR2 is SVGAGI. Written as DNA, the CDR3 is TGTGCCAGCAGTTACGGGACGGGAAGCAATCAGCCCCAGCATTTT. Its translation: CASSYGTGSNQPQHF.

The V and J genes are TRBV19 and TRBJ2-4; the D is unclear. The length of the CDR3 is 11 residues. The V gene lost 1 base and the J gene lost 7 bases, with 2 bases spanning the gap. Germline V CDR1 and CDR2: LNHDA, SQIVND (reference sequence). The CDR3 reads CASSIGNIQYF. The CDR3 nucleotides read TGTGCCAGTAGTATAGGGAACATTCAGTACTTC.

At least ten counts were recorded for this clonotype. This rearrangement joins TRBV10-1 to TRBJ2-3; TRBD2 is a possible D gene (6 bases). The CDR3 has 16 amino acids. Deletions cut 2 bases from V and 1 base from J, with 13 bases between. Germline CDR1 reads WNHNN; CDR2 reads SYGVQD (reference sequence). CDR3 DNA: TGCGCCAGCAGTGAGAATGGCGGGGTTGGCACAGATACGCAGTATTTT. Protein: CASSENGGVGTDTQYF.

The chain carries TRBV27 and TRBJ2-7; D ambiguous. This CDR3 comprises 13 residues. Germline lookup yields CDR1 MNHEY and CDR2 SMNVEV (reference sequence). Trimming removed 4 bases at V and 3 bases at J, with 10 bases between. The CDR3 here is CASSSHLIYEQYF. The DNA for the CDR3 is TGTGCCAGCAGTTCCCATCTGATCTACGAGCAGTACTTC.

In its sample, this clonotype was seen many times. The chain has TRBV10-3 and TRBJ1-2, with unresolved D. V lost 1 base and J 3 bases, leaving 9 bases between the germline ends. Germline V gives CDR1 ENHRY, CDR2 SYGVKD. The CDR3 sequence is 14 residues long. The CDR3 loop is CAISEYTGDYGYTF. The CDR3 DNA sequence: TGTGCCATCAGTGAGTATACGGGCGACTATGGCTACACCTTC.

This clonotype has ten or more counts. This rearrangement joins TRBV5-6 to TRBJ2-7; D remains unclear. The germline CDR1 and CDR2 sequences are SGHDT and YYEEEE. This CDR3 contains 13 residues. With 0 bases removed from V and 0 bases from J, the gap between germline ends came to 4 bases. CDR3 DNA sequence: TGTGCCAGCAGCTTGGGGGCCTCCTACGAGCAGTACTTC. It codes for CASSLGASYEQYF.

This clonotype has just a few counts. The rearrangement joins TRBV20-1 to TRBJ1-2; D is possibly TRBD1 (6 bases). Trimming pared 0 bases from V and 8 bases from J, leaving 10 bases between. The CDR3 has 12 amino acids. Germline assignment: CDR1 DFQATT and CDR2 SNEGSKA (reference sequence). CDR3 bases: TGCAGTGCTAGAGAGGACAGTGGGGGCTACACCTTC. Its protein is CSAREDSGGYTF.

The chain links TRBV6-1 to TRBJ2-2; 8 nucleotides agree with TRBD1. This CDR3 contains 15 residues. The V gene's germline CDR1 is MNHNS and CDR2 SASEGT. V was pared by 5 bases and J by 7 bases, with 9 bases of the junction left unmatched. The CDR3 bases are TGTGCCAGCAGTCCAACAGGGGGTTCGGTCGGGGAGCTGTTTTTT. Translated, it gives CASSPTGGSVGELFF.

The V call is TRBV25-1, the J call TRBJ2-5, with a weak D call TRBD1 (6 bases). Trimming pared 3 bases from V and 5 bases from J, leaving 13 bases between. In germline, CDR1 is MGHDK, CDR2 SYGVNS. The CDR3 is 14 amino acids. DNA for the CDR3: TGTGCCAGCAGTGATCAGGGGAGAAGGGAGACCCAGTACTTC. Residues: CASSDQGRRETQYF.

Remarks on this clonotype: Lacking the conserved final phenylalanine or tryptophan, this CDR3 likely reflects a read error. This sequence joins TRBV7-9 and TRBJ1-1; D remains unclear. This CDR3 has 16 amino acids. V gave up 5 bases and J gave up 0 bases, with 16 bases separating them. CDR1 is SEHNR, CDR2 FQNEAQ, per germline (reference sequence). The DNA for the CDR3 is TGTGCCAGCAGCAGGGCGGAACGTGTGTTGAACACTGAAGCTTTCTTA. Its protein product is CASSRAERVLNTEAFL.

This clonotype came up a few times. V and J are TRBV10-3 and TRBJ1-1; 7 nucleotides agree with TRBD1. Trimming cost V 8 bases and J 2 bases; bases outside gene matches: 2. The length of the CDR3 is 12 residues. CDR1 and CDR2 from the germline V gene are ENHRY and SYGVKD. CDR3 sequence (DNA): TGTGCCATCGGGACAGCTAACACTGAAGCTTTCTTT. It encodes CAIGTANTEAFF.

V usage is TRBV2 and J usage is TRBJ2-7; possibly TRBD1 for D (5 bases). The germline V and J ends were trimmed by 4 bases and 3 bases, with 10 bases remaining between them. Germline CDR1 reads SNHLY; CDR2 reads FYNNEI. This CDR3 has 13 residues. The CDR3 reads CASSVQVSYEQYF. The CDR3 DNA is TGTGCCAGCAGTGTACAGGTTAGCTACGAGCAGTACTTC.